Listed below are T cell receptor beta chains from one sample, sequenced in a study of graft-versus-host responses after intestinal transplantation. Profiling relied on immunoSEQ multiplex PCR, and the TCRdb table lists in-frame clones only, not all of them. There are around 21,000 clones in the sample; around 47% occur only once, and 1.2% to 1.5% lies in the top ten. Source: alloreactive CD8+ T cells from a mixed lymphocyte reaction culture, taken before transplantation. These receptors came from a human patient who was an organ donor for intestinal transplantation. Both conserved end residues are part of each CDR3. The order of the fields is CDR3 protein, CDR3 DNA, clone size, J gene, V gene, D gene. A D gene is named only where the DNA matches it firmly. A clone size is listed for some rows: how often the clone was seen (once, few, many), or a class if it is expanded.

CDR3: CASSGRLAGDLYNEQFF; DNA: TGTGCCAGCAGTGGACGACTAGCGGGAGACCTCTACAATGAGCAGTTCTTC; size: medium-sized; J: TRBJ2-1; V: TRBV6-1; D: TRBD2
CDR3: CASSYGTVQETQYF; DNA: TGTGCCAGCAGTTACGGGACAGTCCAAGAGACCCAGTACTTC; size: .; J: TRBJ2-5; V: TRBV6-5; D: TRBD1
CDR3: CSVDDAANYGYTF; DNA: TGCAGCGTTGATGACGCTGCTAACTATGGCTACACCTTC; size: medium-sized; J: TRBJ1-2; V: TRBV29-1; D: .
CDR3: CASSQGAEEGVSWIYGHEQFF; DNA: TGTGCCAGCAGCCAAGGAGCAGAGGAAGGGGTTAGTTGGATCTATGGGCATGAGCAGTTCTTC; size: few; J: TRBJ2-1; V: TRBV14; D: .
CDR3: CASSLSWGAPEYF; DNA: TGTGCCAGCAGCCTATCTTGGGGGGCGCCTGAGTATTTT; size: few; J: TRBJ2-3; V: TRBV4-2; D: .
CDR3: CASSLVGELGYTF; DNA: TGTGCCAGCAGCTTGGTGGGGGAATTAGGCTACACCTTC; size: few; J: TRBJ1-2; V: TRBV5-5; D: .
CDR3: CASVKAVPLAESYNEQFF; DNA: TGTGCCAGCGTAAAAGCCGTGCCCCTAGCGGAGTCCTACAATGAGCAGTTCTTC; size: few; J: TRBJ2-1; V: TRBV21-1; D: .
CDR3: CAWSVAVTYEQYF; DNA: TGTGCCTGGAGTGTAGCGGTTACCTACGAGCAGTACTTC; size: .; J: TRBJ2-7; V: TRBV30; D: .
CDR3: CASNSGPNQPQHF; DNA: TGTGCCAGCAATAGCGGTCCTAATCAGCCCCAGCATTTT; size: few; J: TRBJ1-5; V: TRBV2; D: .
CDR3: CASSQVGSPRGYTF; DNA: TGCGCCAGCAGCCAAGTTGGCTCCCCTAGGGGCTACACCTTC; size: .; J: TRBJ1-2; V: TRBV4-3; D: .
CDR3: CASSFPRGPKPNYGYTF; DNA: TGTGCCAGCAGCTTCCCCAGGGGGCCCAAACCTAACTATGGCTACACCTTC; size: .; J: TRBJ1-2; V: TRBV7-9; D: TRBD1
CDR3: CASGGLASWTIYNEQFF; DNA: TGTGCCAGCGGAGGATTGGCTAGCTGGACCATTTACAATGAGCAGTTCTTC; size: .; J: TRBJ2-1; V: TRBV9; D: .
CDR3: CASSFNGDSSYEQYF; DNA: TGTGCCAGCAGCTTCAATGGGGACAGCTCCTACGAGCAGTACTTC; size: .; J: TRBJ2-7; V: TRBV11-2; D: TRBD1
CDR3: CASSFTRQVWSTEAFF; DNA: TGTGCCAGCAGCTTTACTAGACAGGTCTGGAGCACTGAAGCTTTCTTT; size: few; J: TRBJ1-1; V: TRBV5-5; D: .
CDR3: CASSDGTNYGYTF; DNA: TGCGCCAGCAGTGACGGGACTAACTATGGCTACACCTTC; size: few; J: TRBJ1-2; V: TRBV10-2; D: .
CDR3: CASSFGQTYEQYF; DNA: TGTGCCAGCAGTTTTGGGCAGACCTACGAGCAGTACTTC; size: few; J: TRBJ2-7; V: TRBV27; D: .
CDR3: CAISESIAGVYEQYF; DNA: TGTGCCATCAGTGAGTCGATAGCGGGAGTTTATGAGCAGTACTTC; size: few; J: TRBJ2-7; V: TRBV10-3; D: TRBD2
CDR3: CASSYLNGVDGYTF; DNA: TGTGCCAGCAGTTACCTTAACGGGGTGGATGGCTACACCTTC; size: few; J: TRBJ1-2; V: TRBV6-6; D: .
CDR3: CASSGLSRDSTDTQYF; DNA: TGTGCCAGCAGCGGTCTTTCTAGGGATAGCACAGATACGCAGTATTTT; size: few; J: TRBJ2-3; V: TRBV11-2; D: .
CDR3: CASSSGVGALNNEQFF; DNA: TGTGCCAGCAGCTCGGGGGTAGGAGCCCTCAACAATGAGCAGTTCTTC; size: .; J: TRBJ2-1; V: TRBV21-1; D: .
CDR3: CASSLLAGFGEQYF; DNA: TGTGCCAGCAGCCTACTAGCGGGGTTTGGAGAGCAGTACTTC; size: medium-sized; J: TRBJ2-7; V: TRBV6-1; D: TRBD2
CDR3: CASSYAGINEQYF; DNA: TGTGCCAGCAGTTACGCGGGAATCAACGAGCAGTACTTC; size: once; J: TRBJ2-7; V: TRBV6-6; D: .
CDR3: CASSPGYGYTF; DNA: TGTGCCAGCAGCCCGGGGTATGGCTACACCTTC; size: .; J: TRBJ1-2; V: TRBV5-4; D: .
CDR3: CASSAADTGELFF; DNA: TGTGCCAGCAGCGCCGCTGACACCGGGGAGCTGTTTTTT; size: .; J: TRBJ2-2; V: TRBV9; D: .
CDR3: CASSLPGPIYNEQFF; DNA: TGTGCCAGCAGTTTACCGGGACCGATCTACAATGAGCAGTTCTTC; size: .; J: TRBJ2-1; V: TRBV28; D: .
CDR3: CASSTTTTSEDEQYF; DNA: TGTGCCAGCAGCACTACCACGACTAGCGAAGACGAGCAGTACTTC; size: few; J: TRBJ2-7; V: TRBV7-9; D: TRBD2
CDR3: CATRPFMNTEAFF; DNA: TGTGCCACGAGGCCCTTTATGAACACTGAAGCTTTCTTT; size: .; J: TRBJ1-1; V: TRBV27; D: .
CDR3: CASSVRLAGGPDTQYF; DNA: TGTGCCAGCAGCGTCCGACTAGCGGGAGGACCAGATACGCAGTATTTT; size: .; J: TRBJ2-3; V: TRBV9; D: TRBD2
CDR3: CASKAQATGIHEQYF; DNA: TGTGCCAGCAAGGCCCAGGCGACAGGGATCCACGAGCAGTACTTC; size: .; J: TRBJ2-7; V: TRBV4-2; D: TRBD1
CDR3: CASSLGTGPGYEQYF; DNA: TGTGCCAGCAGTTTAGGGACAGGGCCCGGCTACGAGCAGTACTTC; size: once; J: TRBJ2-7; V: TRBV27; D: TRBD1
CDR3: CASAPGGATDTQYF; DNA: TGTGCCAGCGCCCCGGGCGGGGCCACAGATACGCAGTATTTT; size: .; J: TRBJ2-3; V: TRBV6-4; D: .
CDR3: CASSHQVGGTESYEQYF; DNA: TGTGCCAGCAGCCACCAAGTGGGGGGGACAGAATCCTACGAGCAGTACTTC; size: .; J: TRBJ2-7; V: TRBV9; D: .
CDR3: CASSGQDRAGPCYGYTF; DNA: TGTGCCAGCAGCGGGCAAGACAGGGCGGGCCCCTGCTATGGCTACACCTTC; size: .; J: TRBJ1-2; V: TRBV21-1; D: .
CDR3: CSVSTLFTEEQFF; DNA: TGCAGCGTTTCGACCCTTTTTACCGAAGAGCAGTTCTTC; size: .; J: TRBJ2-1; V: TRBV29-1; D: .
CDR3: CASSLDRPIPMNTEAFF; DNA: TGTGCCAGCAGCTTAGATCGTCCGATACCTATGAACACTGAAGCTTTCTTT; size: .; J: TRBJ1-1; V: TRBV11-2; D: .
CDR3: CARSLEDTGELFF; DNA: TGTGCCAGAAGCTTGGAGGACACCGGGGAGCTGTTTTTT; size: .; J: TRBJ2-2; V: TRBV5-3; D: .
CDR3: CAWSPGKGYEQYF; DNA: TGTGCCTGGAGTCCGGGGAAGGGCTACGAGCAGTACTTC; size: once; J: TRBJ2-7; V: TRBV30; D: .
CDR3: CASSLRGYYEQYF; DNA: TGTGCCAGCAGCTTACGGGGATACTACGAGCAGTACTTC; size: medium-sized; J: TRBJ2-7; V: TRBV13; D: .
CDR3: CASSLWGYAPLTSVEQYF; DNA: TGTGCCAGCAGTTTATGGGGGTATGCTCCGTTGACTAGTGTCGAGCAGTACTTC; size: .; J: TRBJ2-7; V: TRBV28; D: .